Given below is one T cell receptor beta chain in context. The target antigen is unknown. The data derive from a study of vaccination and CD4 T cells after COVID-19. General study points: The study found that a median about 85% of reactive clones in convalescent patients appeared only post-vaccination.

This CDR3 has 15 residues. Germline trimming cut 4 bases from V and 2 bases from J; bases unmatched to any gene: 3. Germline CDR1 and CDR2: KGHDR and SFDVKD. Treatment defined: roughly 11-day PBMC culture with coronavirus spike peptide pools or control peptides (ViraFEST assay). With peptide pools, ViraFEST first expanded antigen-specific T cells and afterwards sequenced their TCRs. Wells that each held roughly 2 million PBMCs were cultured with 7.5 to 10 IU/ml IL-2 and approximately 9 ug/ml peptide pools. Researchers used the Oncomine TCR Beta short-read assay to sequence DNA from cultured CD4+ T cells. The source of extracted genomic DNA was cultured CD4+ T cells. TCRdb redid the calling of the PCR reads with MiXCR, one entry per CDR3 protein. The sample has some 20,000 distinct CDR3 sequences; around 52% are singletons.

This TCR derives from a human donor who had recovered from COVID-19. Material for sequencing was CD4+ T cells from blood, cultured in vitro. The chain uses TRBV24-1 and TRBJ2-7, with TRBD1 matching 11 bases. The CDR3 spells CATSEAGQGAYEQYF. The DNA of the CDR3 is TGTGCCACCAGTGAGGCGGGACAGGGGGCCTACGAGCAGTACTTC.